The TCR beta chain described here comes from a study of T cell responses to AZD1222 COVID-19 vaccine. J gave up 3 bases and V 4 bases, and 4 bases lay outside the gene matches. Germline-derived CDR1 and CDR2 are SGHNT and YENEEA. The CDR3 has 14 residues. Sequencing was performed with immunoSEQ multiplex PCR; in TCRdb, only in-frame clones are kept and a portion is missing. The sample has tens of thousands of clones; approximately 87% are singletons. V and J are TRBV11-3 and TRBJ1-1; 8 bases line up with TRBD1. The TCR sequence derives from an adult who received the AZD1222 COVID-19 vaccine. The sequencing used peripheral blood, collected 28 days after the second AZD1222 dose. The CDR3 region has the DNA TGTGCCAGCAGCTATACGACAGGGGACACTGAAGCTTTCTTT. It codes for CASSYTTGDTEAFF.